These 16 T cell receptor beta chains were sequenced from one sample in a study of blood T cell repertoires in COVID-19. Produced via immunoSEQ multiplex PCR; TCRdb's table is partial and in-frame only. This table has fewer than 60,000 clones, 80% to 90% appearing once. The sequencing input was peripheral blood. Source of these receptors: an elderly woman with acute or convalescent COVID-19.

J is TRBJ2-1 and V is TRBV7-8; 7 bases align to TRBD1. CDR1 is SGHVS, CDR2 FQNEAQ, per germline. The ends lost 5 bases at V and 0 bases at J; junction bases unmatched: 7. The CDR3 contains 16 residues. The CDR3 spells CASSTVAGGSYNEQFF. For the CDR3, the DNA is TGTGCCAGCAGCACAGTCGCAGGGGGCTCCTACAATGAGCAGTTCTTC.

The CDR3 bases are TGTGCCAGCAGCGCTCGGGTAGCGGGGCGTGAGACCCAGTACTTC. Translating it yields CASSARVAGRETQYF. This chain joins TRBV7-2 and TRBJ2-5; 8 bases fit TRBD2. Germline values: CDR1 SGHTA, CDR2 FQGNSA. V lost 5 bases and J lost 5; bases outside the gene matches: 10. The CDR3 has 15 residues.

The J gene is TRBJ2-7, the V gene TRBV3-1 (or the pseudogene TRBV3-2), with 7 nucleotides matching TRBD2. The CDR3 has 14 residues. V trimming: 4 bases; J trimming: 4 bases; junction bases outside the gene matches: 7. Germline CDR1 LGHDT, CDR2 YNNKEL (reference sequence). CDR3 in amino acids: CASSPRFGGYEQYF. The DNA of the CDR3 is TGTGCCAGCAGCCCCCGGTTCGGGGGGTACGAGCAGTACTTC.

The rearrangement uses TRBV10-3 and TRBJ1-2; D is perhaps TRBD1 (5 bases). V was shortened by 1 base and J by 7 bases, with 7 bases between the two germline ends. Germline V CDR1 and CDR2: ENHRY, SYGVKD. CDR3 length: 12 amino acids. The CDR3 sequence: CAISELGGGYTF. The CDR3, as DNA: TGTGCCATCAGTGAGTTGGGGGGTGGCTACACCTTC.

The chain joins TRBV5-1 to TRBJ1-4, with D uncertain. Germline V gives CDR1 SGHRS, CDR2 YFSETQ. V shed 4 bases and J shed 4 bases, with 8 bases lying between them. CDR3 length: 13 amino acids. The CDR3 loop is CASSLAFNEKLFF. The CDR3 DNA sequence: TGCGCCAGCAGCCTGGCCTTTAATGAAAAACTGTTTTTT. Combining the CDR3 with reference TRBV5-1 and TRBJ1-4 gives the whole variable domain KAGVTQTPRYLIKTRGQQVTLSCSPISGHRSVSWYQQTPGQGLQFLFEYFSETQRNKGNFPGRFSGRQFSNSRSEMNVSTLELGDSALYLCASSLAFNEKLFFGSGTQLSVL.

This chain joins TRBV12-5 and TRBJ1-2, with 7 bases that match TRBD1. With 4 bases clipped from V and 7 bases from J, the junction kept 15 bases outside the gene matches. CDR3 size: 16 residues. In germline, CDR1 is LGHNT, CDR2 FRNRAP. The CDR3 DNA is TGTGCTAGTGGTTCGGTCCGGGAGGGGGCTGTTAGTGGCTACACCTTC. Residues: CASGSVREGAVSGYTF.

V usage is TRBV5-6 and J usage is TRBJ2-1; TRBD2 is a possible D gene (6 bases). Germline CDR1 SGHDT, CDR2 YYEEEE. There are 13 residues in the CDR3. Deletions cut 0 bases from V and 5 bases from J, with 6 bases between. CDR3 bases: TGTGCCAGCAGCTTGGGACTAGACAATGAGCAGTTCTTC. Translated, it gives CASSLGLDNEQFF.

V usage is TRBV15 and J usage is TRBJ2-1, with D perhaps matching TRBD1 (5 bases). Germline values: CDR1 LNHNV, CDR2 YYDKDF (reference sequence). The CDR3 spans 15 residues. Trimming took 1 base from V and 7 from J, leaving 14 bases between them. Written as DNA, the CDR3 is TGTGCCACCAGCAGAGGACAAGGGGCTTGGAATGAGCAGTTCTTC. Translating gives CATSRGQGAWNEQFF.

The chain uses TRBV5-1 and TRBJ1-1; D not certain. The ends were cut back, 0 bases at V and 4 bases at J, with 13 bases in the middle. Germline V gene lookup returns CDR1 SGHRS and CDR2 YFSETQ. The CDR3 is 15 residues long. CDR3 in DNA: TGCGCCAGCAGCTTGGAGTTCTCCCTAAGCACTGAAGCTTTCTTT. Protein: CASSLEFSLSTEAFF.

The V gene is TRBV7-2, the J gene TRBJ1-3, with D possibly TRBD1 on 6 matching bases. Looked up from germline, CDR1 is SGHTA and CDR2 is FQGNSA. The CDR3 length is 17 residues. Trimming took 3 bases from V and 4 from J, leaving 19 bases between them. The CDR3: CASSLAYRVVRGNTIYF. In DNA form, the CDR3 reads TGTGCCAGCAGCTTGGCATACAGGGTTGTGAGGGGAAACACCATATATTTT.

J is TRBJ2-1 and V is TRBV7-9, with TRBD2 matching 8 bases. There are 16 residues in the CDR3. Unmatched junction bases numbered 10, after V lost 5 bases and J lost 4 bases. The germline gives CDR1 SEHNR, CDR2 FQNEAQ (reference sequence). Here the CDR3 DNA reads TGTGCCAGCAGCCGGGCTGGCGGGGGGCTTTACAATGAGCAGTTCTTC. Translation: CASSRAGGGLYNEQFF.

In this sample, this clone turned up once. J is TRBJ2-7 and V is TRBV7-2; 7 bases map to TRBD2. V was clipped by 5 bases and J by 6 bases; unmatched bases: 19. This CDR3 region has 17 residues. Germline V gene lookup returns CDR1 SGHTA and CDR2 FQGNSA. CDR3 sequence: CASSPKPTGGLLGEQYF. Written as DNA, the CDR3 is TGTGCCAGCAGCCCGAAGCCCACCGGGGGGTTACTCGGCGAGCAGTACTTC.

The chain recombines TRBV3-1 (or the pseudogene TRBV3-2) with TRBJ1-4, with a weak D call TRBD1 (5 bases). The CDR3 loop spans 14 amino acids. Trimming shortened V by 3 bases and J by 7 bases, and 12 bases separated the two germline ends. Looked up from germline, CDR1 is LGHDT and CDR2 is YNNKEL (reference sequence). In nucleotides, the CDR3 is TGTGCCAGCAGCCATGGCAGGGAGGCTGAAAAACTGTTTTTT. Protein: CASSHGREAEKLFF.

The CDR3: CASSGVGANTGELFF. The CDR3 coding sequence is TGTGCCAGCAGTGGGGTAGGGGCGAACACCGGGGAGCTGTTTTTT. This rearrangement joins TRBV2 to TRBJ2-2, with D maybe TRBD1 (5 bases). The CDR3 runs to 15 residues. The germline V and J ends were trimmed by 4 bases and 0 bases, with 9 bases remaining between them. The V gene's germline CDR1 is SNHLY and CDR2 FYNNEI.

V is TRBV19 and J is TRBJ1-2; possibly TRBD1 for D (5 bases). V was clipped by 5 bases and J by 6 bases, with 22 bases between them. Germline CDR1 and CDR2: LNHDA and SQIVND (reference sequence). This CDR3 contains 16 residues. Written as DNA, the CDR3 is TGTGCCAGTAGTGCCCCGGGGGGTTTCGATGGTCATGGCTACACCTTC. Translating it yields CASSAPGGFDGHGYTF.

The chain employs TRBV7-2 and TRBJ1-3; D is uncertain. Germline V CDR1 and CDR2: SGHTA, FQGNSA. This CDR3 has 15 amino acids. V was clipped by 1 base and J by 0 bases, with 7 bases between them. CDR3 DNA sequence: TGTGCCAGCAGCTTAGTGGCCAGCTCTGGAAACACCATATATTTT. The encoded protein is CASSLVASSGNTIYF. Full variable domain (remainder filled in from reference TRBV7-2 and TRBJ1-3): GAGVSQSPSNKVTEKGKDVELRCDPISGHTALYWYRQSLGQGLEFLIYFQGNSAPDKSGLPSDRFSAERTGGSVSTLTIQRTQQEDSAVYLCASSLVASSGNTIYFGEGSWLTVV.